This TCR beta chain was recovered during a study of T-cell memory formation after mild COVID-19. Per germline, CDR1 SEHNR and CDR2 FQNEAQ (reference sequence). There are 12 residues in the CDR3. V was pared by 7 bases and J by 5 bases, with 9 bases between. One entry per CDR3 protein results from TCRdb running MiXCR on the 5' RACE reads. The sample carries roughly 150,000 distinct CDR3 sequences, roughly 13% recorded once. In this sample, this clonotype turned up many times. The chain employs TRBV7-9 and TRBJ2-1; D is possibly TRBD1 (6 bases). The sample taken for sequencing was PBMCs or a T cell subset sorted from them (not recorded which). This clonotype was sampled from a man between 18 and 29 years old who had mild COVID-19 (a few samples of this study predate the infection). Cell type and time point are not known. CDR3 nucleotides: TGTGCCAGCACCTGGGACAACAATGAGCAGTTCTTC. Translation gives CASTWDNNEQFF.